A single sample gave rise to the 25 T cell receptor beta chains below, sequenced in a study of memory CD4+ T cells and cytomegalovirus serostatus. The table came from immunoSEQ multiplex PCR; TCRdb's copy has only in-frame clones and leaves some out. Among about 75,000 clones, 75% to 85% were seen once, and the ten largest hold approximately 2.8%. Single viable CD3+CD4+CD8-CD45RO+ cells were sorted as the memory CD4+ T cells. The material sequenced was memory CD4+ T cells from blood. These receptors all stem from an adult in good health and CMV-seropositive.

V usage is TRBV5-1 and J usage is TRBJ2-6; TRBD1 matches 8 bases. Germline-derived CDR1 and CDR2 are SGHRS and YFSETQ. J gave up 0 bases and V 4 bases, and 12 bases lay outside the gene matches. This CDR3 comprises 19 residues. The CDR3 sequence: CASSETSGQVFSGANVLTF. As DNA, the CDR3 is TGCGCCAGCAGCGAAACGTCGGGACAGGTATTCTCTGGGGCCAACGTCCTGACTTTC.

The chain recombines TRBV7-8 with TRBJ2-5; D gene unclear. This CDR3 has 14 residues. Germline CDR1 reads SGHVS; CDR2 reads FQNEAQ. Trimming stripped 1 base from V and 0 bases from J, with 6 bases between. This CDR3 is CASSLGGHQETQYF. In DNA, the CDR3 is TGTGCCAGCAGCTTAGGGGGTCACCAAGAGACCCAGTACTTC.

The chain couples TRBV2 to TRBJ2-2; the D is unclear. Trimming removed 6 bases from V and 8 bases from J, with 16 bases in between. From germline, CDR1 is SNHLY and CDR2 FYNNEI. CDR3 length: 14 amino acids. The CDR3 nucleotides are TGTGCCAGCAGGAGGACGCAAACCCCGGGGGAGCTGTTTTTT. This encodes CASRRTQTPGELFF.

V and J are TRBV6-5 and TRBJ2-7, with D perhaps assigned TRBD1 or TRBD2 (7 bases each). The V and J ends lost 7 bases and 5 bases respectively, with 21 bases between them. CDR1 MNHEY and CDR2 SVGAGI come from the germline V gene. The CDR3 covers 15 residues. The CDR3 nucleotides are TGTGCCAGCACCCCCCCCCGGGGGGACAGACACGAGCAGTACTTC. It is translated as CASTPPRGDRHEQYF.

This chain links TRBV29-1 with TRBJ1-2; D perhaps matches TRBD1 (5 bases). Germline V gene data show CDR1 as SQVTM and CDR2 as ANQGSEA. This CDR3 spans 15 amino acids. The germline V and J ends were trimmed by 4 bases and 5 bases, with 20 bases remaining between them. This chain's CDR3 is CSVAGDRNPRYGYTF. The CDR3, as DNA: TGCAGCGTTGCCGGGGACCGCAACCCGAGGTATGGCTACACCTTC.

The V call is TRBV6-5, the J call TRBJ1-1; D may be TRBD1 (6 bases). CDR1 is MNHEY, CDR2 SVGAGI, per germline. The CDR3 extends over 14 amino acids. The V end was cut by 2 bases, the J end by 10 bases, with 17 bases between. The DNA for the CDR3 is TGTGCCAGCAGTTACGAGGGGGGCGCGGGTACAGCTTTCTTT. It codes for CASSYEGGAGTAFF.

The V and J genes are TRBV29-1 and TRBJ1-2, with D unclear. The CDR3 has 12 residues. Trimming cost V 7 bases and J 0 bases, with 9 bases left between them. Looked up from germline, CDR1 is SQVTM and CDR2 is ANQGSEA. CDR3 sequence (DNA): TGCAGCGGAACCGAGGCTAACTATGGCTACACCTTC. It is translated as CSGTEANYGYTF.

The genes are TRBV12-5 and TRBJ2-4; D gene unclear. This CDR3 spans 16 amino acids. V was shortened by 5 bases and J by 0 bases, with 14 bases between the two germline ends. CDR1 is LGHNT and CDR2 is FRNRAP in the germline V gene. CDR3 amino acids: CASGTSQDLAKNIQYF. The CDR3 region has the DNA TGTGCTAGTGGTACTTCGCAAGATTTAGCCAAAAACATTCAGTACTTC.

This chain uses TRBV9 with TRBJ1-1; 7 positions match TRBD1. Germline V gene sequence: CDR1 SGDLS, CDR2 YYNGEE. This CDR3 has 14 amino acids. V lost 4 bases to trimming and J lost 3 bases; unmatched junction nucleotides: 6. This CDR3 is CASSPRTGHTEAFF. The CDR3 DNA sequence: TGTGCCAGCAGCCCCAGGACAGGCCACACTGAAGCTTTCTTT.

This clone was picked up a small number of times. The genes are TRBV30 and TRBJ2-4; possibly TRBD2 for D (6 bases). The CDR3 contains 14 residues. The germline V gene has CDR1 GTSNPN and CDR2 SVGIG (reference sequence). Trimming removed 1 base from V and 4 bases from J, with 11 bases in between. This CDR3 reads CAWSGWGEKNIQYF. The CDR3 region has the DNA TGTGCCTGGAGTGGGTGGGGGGAGAAAAACATTCAGTACTTC.

The V and J genes are TRBV7-2 and TRBJ1-2; TRBD1 agrees at 9 bases. There are 14 residues in the CDR3. Germline lookup yields CDR1 SGHTA and CDR2 FQGNSA. V shed 4 bases and J 4 bases; nucleotides not matched to a gene: 4. CDR3 residues: CASSSQGARYGYTF. The CDR3 bases are TGTGCCAGCAGCTCACAGGGGGCGCGCTATGGCTACACCTTC.

The J gene is TRBJ2-5, the V gene TRBV10-3; D is unclear. Trimming cost V 0 bases and J 3 bases, with 2 bases left between them. The germline CDR1 and CDR2 sequences are ENHRY and SYGVKD. This CDR3 comprises 12 residues. The CDR3, as DNA: TGTGCCATCAGTGAGTCGAAAGAGACCCAGTACTTC. Its translation is CAISESKETQYF.

This clone was recorded only once. This chain connects TRBV6-4 to TRBJ1-1; D gene unclear. V was clipped by 5 bases and J by 0 bases, with 7 bases between them. The CDR3 loop spans 13 amino acids. Germline values: CDR1 MRHNA, CDR2 SNTAGT. CDR3 DNA sequence: TGTGCCAGCAGTTCAACCCTGAACACTGAAGCTTTCTTT. This gives the protein CASSSTLNTEAFF.

The chain employs TRBV10-2 and TRBJ2-7; TRBD2 aligns across 9 bases. Germline V gene sequence: CDR1 WSHSY, CDR2 SAAADI. This CDR3 comprises 15 residues. The V and J ends lost 8 bases and 0 bases, in that order; junction bases with no gene match: 8. CDR3 coding DNA: TGCGCCAGCCAACTTAGTAGCGGGAGCTCCTACGAGCAGTACGTC. This encodes CASQLSSGSSYEQYV.

The rearrangement links TRBV5-6 to TRBJ1-2; maybe TRBD1 (6 bases). The germline CDR1 and CDR2 sequences are SGHDT and YYEEEE. V gave up 4 bases and J gave up 4 bases, with 17 bases separating them. CDR3 size: 15 residues. The CDR3, as DNA: TGTGCCAGCAGCCCGGGGGCGGGGCGCCTCTATGGCTACACCTTC. Protein: CASSPGAGRLYGYTF.

Only one count was recorded for this clone. The chain has TRBV10-3 and TRBJ2-2; D is ambiguous. V lost 7 bases and J lost 7, with 7 bases in between. This CDR3 has 11 amino acids. The V gene's germline CDR1 is ENHRY and CDR2 SYGVKD. CDR3 DNA: TGTGCCATCAAGGGAATCGGGGAGCTGTTTTTT. Its protein product is CAIKGIGELFF.

This CDR3 reads CASSFGDRINQPQHF. DNA of the CDR3: TGTGCCAGCAGCTTCGGTGACAGGATTAATCAGCCCCAGCATTTT. The J gene is TRBJ1-5, the V gene TRBV5-8, with a weak D call TRBD1 (6 bases). Germline V gives CDR1 SGHTS, CDR2 YDEGEE. The CDR3 has 15 amino acids. The ends were cut back, 2 bases at V and 4 bases at J, with 13 bases in the middle.

The V and J genes are TRBV2 and TRBJ2-3; D might be TRBD1 or TRBD2, each matching 5 bases. This CDR3 spans 14 amino acids. V shed 11 bases and J shed 4 bases, with 19 bases lying between them. CDR1 and CDR2 from the germline V gene are SNHLY and FYNNEI. CDR3 coding DNA: TGTGCCGGGTCGTCGGGACGAGGCCCAGATACGCAGTATTTT. It yields the protein CAGSSGRGPDTQYF.

The V and J genes are TRBV18 and TRBJ1-5, with D perhaps matching TRBD1 (6 bases). Trimming pared 3 bases from V and 5 bases from J, leaving 8 bases between. CDR3 length: 13 amino acids. CDR1 is KGHSH, CDR2 LQKENI, per germline. Here the CDR3 DNA reads TGTGCCAGCTCACCGGCAGGGGATCAGCCCCAGCATTTT. Residues: CASSPAGDQPQHF.

The genes are TRBV11-2 and TRBJ1-1; D remains ambiguous. CDR1 and CDR2 (germline): SGHAT, FQNNGV. This CDR3 region has 13 residues. The germline V and J ends were trimmed by 4 bases and 5 bases, with 11 bases remaining between them. The DNA of the CDR3 is TGTGCCAGCAGCTCGAACATAAGGACTGAAGCTTTCTTT. Protein: CASSSNIRTEAFF.

This clone was observed a single time. The CDR3 region is CASSLRGNTGELFF. The CDR3 DNA reads as TGTGCCAGCAGCTTAAGGGGTAACACCGGGGAGCTGTTTTTT. The chain employs TRBV11-3 and TRBJ2-2, with D tentatively TRBD1 (5 bases). Trimming left V 2 bases short and J 2 bases short, with 6 bases between. The CDR3 is made up of 14 amino acids. Germline values: CDR1 SGHNT, CDR2 YENEEA. Combining the CDR3 with reference TRBV11-3 and TRBJ2-2 gives the whole variable domain EAGVVQSPRYKIIEKKQPVAFWCNPISGHNTLYWYLQNLGQGPELLIRYENEEAVDDSQLPKDRFSAERLKGVDSTLKIQPAELGDSAVYLCASSLRGNTGELFFGEGSRLTVL.

CDR3 residues: CASSLNGRGGYGYTF. In DNA form, the CDR3 reads TGTGCCAGCAGCTTGAACGGCAGGGGTGGCTATGGCTACACCTTC. J is TRBJ1-2 and V is TRBV5-5; possible D gene TRBD1, 6 bases. CDR1 SGHKS and CDR2 YYEKEE come from the germline V gene (reference sequence). The germline V and J ends were trimmed by 1 base and 4 bases, with 14 bases remaining between them. The CDR3 has 15 residues.

The CDR3 loop reads CASSYPQGMSQYF. The CDR3 coding sequence is TGTGCCAGCAGTTACCCCCAGGGAATGTCGCAGTATTTT. The V gene is TRBV6-6, the J gene TRBJ2-3; a possible D gene is TRBD1 (5 bases). The CDR3 is made up of 13 amino acids. From germline, CDR1 is MNHNY and CDR2 SVGAGI (reference sequence). Trimming left V 2 bases short and J 10 bases short, with 13 bases between.

The chain links TRBV7-9 to TRBJ1-3, with a tentative D call TRBD1 (6 bases). Trimming shortened V by 5 bases and J by 5 bases, and 10 bases separated the two germline ends. From germline, CDR1 is SEHNR and CDR2 FQNEAQ (reference sequence). The CDR3 extends over 13 amino acids. CDR3 DNA sequence: TGTGCCAGCAGCGCCTGGGACAGAAACACCATATATTTT. Protein: CASSAWDRNTIYF.

The genes are TRBV10-3 and TRBJ1-2; D may be TRBD1 (5 bases). This CDR3 region has 16 residues. Germline lookup yields CDR1 ENHRY and CDR2 SYGVKD. V gave up 4 bases and J gave up 5 bases, with 20 bases separating them. The CDR3 here is CAISAGPKSEGYGYTF. CDR3 coding DNA: TGTGCCATCAGTGCCGGCCCGAAGTCCGAGGGGTATGGCTACACCTTC.